A few counts support the clone carrying this TCR beta chain. Antigen: not known. This record belongs to a study of T cells after yellow fever vaccination. Study-level information: Some fractions had low cell numbers, and these were prepared with SMART-Seq v4 Ultra Low Input. Study results and caveats: Weaker overall, the secondary response nonetheless peaked faster (day 5 versus 15). Overall, a small share of clonotypes was seen in both CD4 and CD8 compartments.

V shed 5 bases, J shed 3 bases, and the junction held 8 bases outside the gene matches. Germline V lookup: CDR1 LNHNV, CDR2 YYDKDF (reference sequence). The CDR3 contains 15 residues. One entry per CDR3 protein results from TCRdb running MiXCR on the 5' RACE reads. Counted here are 450,000 to 550,000 distinct CDR3 sequences, 19% occurring once; the ten biggest clones make up roughly 13%. The chain links TRBV15 to TRBJ2-7; 9 bases fit TRBD1. This TCR derives from a man aged 30-40 years who received the YFV17D yellow fever vaccine. The sequenced sample was PBMCs, obtained 15 days after the yellow fever booster vaccination. Written as DNA, the CDR3 is TGTGCCACCAGCCGTTGGCCGGGACAGGGCTACGAGCAGTACTTC. Amino acids: CATSRWPGQGYEQYF.